Listed below are T cell receptor beta chains from one sample, sequenced in a study of T-cell memory formation after mild COVID-19. MiXCR, run by TCRdb on the 5' RACE reads, gives a single entry per CDR3 protein. This table has 200,000 to 250,000 distinct CDR3 sequences, roughly 9.4% appearing once. The sequencing sample was made of PBMCs or a T cell subset sorted from them (not recorded which). The receptors come from a man aged 18 to 35 who had mild COVID-19 (a few samples of this study predate the infection). Cell type and time point are not known. Each CDR3 is given with its conserved first and last residue. The order of the fields is D gene, J gene, CDR3 length, V gene, CDR3 protein. A D gene is named only where the DNA matches it firmly.

D: TRBD1; J: TRBJ1-1; length: 15; V: TRBV3-1; CDR3: CASSQPGQGKTEAFF
D: NA; J: TRBJ2-1; length: 12; V: TRBV24-1; CDR3: CATSDFRGEQFF
D: NA; J: TRBJ2-5; length: 15; V: TRBV5-4; CDR3: CASSPGGSLSETQYF
D: NA; J: TRBJ1-4; length: 13; V: TRBV11-2; CDR3: CASTRRTNEKLFF
D: NA; J: TRBJ1-1; length: 15; V: TRBV7-8; CDR3: CASSPQQGPNTEAFF
D: NA; J: TRBJ1-5; length: 13; V: TRBV20-1; CDR3: CSALDSNNQPQHF
D: NA; J: TRBJ1-5; length: 16; V: TRBV4-1; CDR3: CASSSGVRGPNQPQHF
D: NA; J: TRBJ2-3; length: 15; V: TRBV6-5; CDR3: CASSYLGATQDTQYF
D: NA; J: TRBJ1-1; length: 17; V: TRBV5-1; CDR3: CASSLALGMQGNTEAFF
D: NA; J: TRBJ1-1; length: 13; V: TRBV7-2; CDR3: CASSLDLRLEAFF
D: TRBD1; J: TRBJ2-3; length: 14; V: TRBV6-2/TRBV6-3; CDR3: CASSLGQGIDTQYF
D: NA; J: TRBJ1-5; length: 14; V: TRBV4-3; CDR3: CASSQERFGQPQHF
D: TRBD1; J: TRBJ2-6; length: 18; V: TRBV20-1; CDR3: CSARETGQGISGANVLTF
D: NA; J: TRBJ2-5; length: 13; V: TRBV20-1; CDR3: CSAKRRGGETQYF
D: NA; J: TRBJ1-5; length: 14; V: TRBV7-8; CDR3: CASSLGREGQPQHF
D: NA; J: TRBJ2-3; length: 18; V: TRBV19; CDR3: CASTPNADSRSSTDTQYF
D: NA; J: TRBJ1-2; length: 13; V: TRBV5-1; CDR3: CASSSGTLGGYTF
D: TRBD1; J: TRBJ1-5; length: 15; V: TRBV7-2; CDR3: CASSPLQGVNQPQHF
D: NA; J: TRBJ1-1; length: 13; V: TRBV7-2; CDR3: CASSFSGNTEAFF
D: NA; J: TRBJ1-5; length: 16; V: TRBV7-2; CDR3: CASRHTGGEGNQPQHF
D: NA; J: TRBJ2-3; length: 12; V: TRBV2; CDR3: CASSVQGDTQYF
D: NA; J: TRBJ2-3; length: 15; V: TRBV7-9; CDR3: CASSLGRLFTDTQYF
D: NA; J: TRBJ2-2; length: 18; V: TRBV5-1; CDR3: CASSLTSGLGPITGELFF
D: TRBD2; J: TRBJ2-1; length: 15; V: TRBV6-5; CDR3: CASTSTSGGRNEQFF
D: TRBD2; J: TRBJ2-3; length: 15; V: TRBV7-9; CDR3: CASSFGRGNTDTQYF
D: TRBD2; J: TRBJ2-5; length: 15; V: TRBV3-1; CDR3: CASSQGGGIQETQYF
D: NA; J: TRBJ2-7; length: 13; V: TRBV12-3/TRBV12-4; CDR3: CASSSRSSYEQYF
D: TRBD2; J: TRBJ2-2; length: 16; V: TRBV7-2; CDR3: CASSYSGGAGTGELFF
D: NA; J: TRBJ2-1; length: 11; V: TRBV29-1; CDR3: CSVVPGGEQFF
D: NA; J: TRBJ1-2; length: 14; V: TRBV7-2; CDR3: CASSLEAQMGGYTF
D: NA; J: TRBJ2-3; length: 15; V: TRBV28; CDR3: CASSLAGSGTDTQYF
D: TRBD2; J: TRBJ2-5; length: 14; V: TRBV12-3/TRBV12-4; CDR3: CASTLAGGKETQYF
D: TRBD1; J: TRBJ1-5; length: 15; V: TRBV6-6; CDR3: CASSTGDRGHQPQHF
D: NA; J: TRBJ1-3; length: 16; V: TRBV4-3; CDR3: CASSPGRRLPGNTIYF
D: NA; J: TRBJ1-6; length: 14; V: TRBV12-3/TRBV12-4; CDR3: CASSSTDRRSPLHF
D: TRBD1; J: TRBJ2-5; length: 14; V: TRBV18; CDR3: CASSSPGQRETQYF
D: NA; J: TRBJ1-1; length: 12; V: TRBV6-2/TRBV6-3; CDR3: CASSYFGEKAFF
D: NA; J: TRBJ2-3; length: 15; V: TRBV28; CDR3: CASSFLHDNTDTQYF
D: NA; J: TRBJ1-2; length: 14; V: TRBV24-1; CDR3: CATSDARGGDGYTF